This T cell receptor beta chain comes out of a study of T cells after yellow fever vaccination. TCRdb re-derived calls from the 5' RACE reads in MiXCR, one entry per CDR3 protein. Of 550,000 to 750,000 distinct CDR3 sequences in the sample, roughly 14% are singletons; the top ten hold around 15%. The CDR3 length is 16 residues. The trim removed 7 bases at V and 3 bases at J, leaving 10 bases unmatched. In germline, CDR1 is SNHLY, CDR2 FYNNEI. This clonotype was seen a handful of times. Sequencing used PBMCs, obtained on the day of the yellow fever booster vaccination. V is TRBV2 and J is TRBJ2-2; 8 nucleotides line up with TRBD2. The TCR comes from a man in his thirties or forties who received the YFV17D yellow fever vaccine. CDR3 sequence: CASNLLAGSDTGELFF. CDR3 coding DNA: TGTGCCAGCAATCTCTTAGCGGGGTCGGACACCGGGGAGCTGTTTTTT. Using reference TRBV2 and TRBJ2-2 for the parts outside the CDR3, the full variable domain is EPEVTQTPSHQVTQMGQEVILRCVPISNHLYFYWYRQILGQKVEFLVSFYNNEISEKSEIFDDQFSVERPDGSNFTLKIRSTKLEDSAMYFCASNLLAGSDTGELFFGEGSRLTVL.